Below are 26 T cell receptor beta chains sequenced from a single sample in a study of blood T cells in healthy people across ages. Through a sample-barcoded 5' primer and a J-beta primer mix, a second PCR was run for 7 to 11 cycles. TCRdb processed the 5' RACE reads anew with MiXCR; each CDR3 protein has one entry. The table includes around 1,100,000 distinct CDR3 sequences, 35% to 40% detected once. Source material: blood. The source is a man younger than 35 in good health.

The chain joins TRBV27 to TRBJ2-3; maybe TRBD2 (5 bases). Germline values: CDR1 MNHEY, CDR2 SMNVEV (reference sequence). The CDR3 runs to 13 residues. V was trimmed by 10 bases and J by 1 base, leaving 12 bases between them. As DNA, the CDR3 is TGTGCCACGGCGGGCCACGGCACAGATACGCAGTATTTT. It encodes CATAGHGTDTQYF.

This clonotype was found a few times. This sequence joins TRBV7-2 and TRBJ2-1; possibly TRBD2 for D (7 bases). Germline lookup yields CDR1 SGHTA and CDR2 FQGNSA. The CDR3 spans 15 residues. V lost 3 bases to trimming and J lost 1 base, with 10 bases between them. The DNA for the CDR3 is TGTGCCAGCAGCTTTGGGGGGGCGTCCTACAATGAGCAGTTCTTC. This translates into CASSFGGASYNEQFF. Based on the CDR3 plus reference TRBV7-2 and TRBJ2-1, the full variable domain is GAGVSQSPSNKVTEKGKDVELRCDPISGHTALYWYRQSLGQGLEFLIYFQGNSAPDKSGLPSDRFSAERTGGSVSTLTIQRTQQEDSAVYLCASSFGGASYNEQFFGPGTRLTVL.

The chain links TRBV7-9 to TRBJ2-5, with D possibly being TRBD1 (5 bases). Trimming cost V 3 bases and J 5 bases, with 10 bases left between them. The CDR3 is made up of 13 amino acids. Per germline, CDR1 SEHNR and CDR2 FQNEAQ (reference sequence). In nucleotides, the CDR3 is TGTGCCAGCAGCTTTCAGGGATGGGAGACCCAGTACTTC. It is translated as CASSFQGWETQYF.

The rearrangement uses TRBV20-1 and TRBJ2-5; D is uncertain. V lost 3 bases and J lost 0, with 5 bases in between. CDR3 length: 12 amino acids. CDR1 is DFQATT and CDR2 is SNEGSKA in the germline V gene (reference sequence). CDR3 residues: CSASHYQETQYF. The CDR3 nucleotides are TGCAGTGCTAGCCATTACCAAGAGACCCAGTACTTC.

This clonotype was counted between two and nine times. The V gene is TRBV20-1, the J gene TRBJ2-1; 9 positions match TRBD2. Looked up from germline, CDR1 is DFQATT and CDR2 is SNEGSKA (reference sequence). The CDR3 totals 14 residues. J gave up 9 bases and V 3 bases, and 9 bases lay outside the gene matches. CDR3 protein: CSARKASGAGEQFF. As DNA, the CDR3 is TGCAGTGCTAGGAAAGCTAGCGGGGCAGGTGAGCAGTTCTTC.

Many counts were recorded for this clonotype. The chain joins TRBV29-1 to TRBJ2-1; maybe TRBD2 (6 bases). The germline gives CDR1 SQVTM, CDR2 ANQGSEA. The CDR3 sequence is 15 residues long. With 6 bases removed from V and 1 base from J, the gap between germline ends came to 16 bases. The CDR3 region is CSVGEGEASYNEQFF. CDR3 DNA sequence: TGCAGCGTGGGGGAAGGGGAGGCTTCCTACAATGAGCAGTTCTTC.

This sequence joins TRBV10-3 and TRBJ1-1, with TRBD1 as a possible D gene (5 bases). Trimming stripped 10 bases from V and 3 bases from J, with 15 bases between. Germline CDR1 and CDR2: ENHRY and SYGVKD. The CDR3 length is 13 residues. CDR3 protein: CATVRDGDTEAFF. The CDR3 DNA reads as TGTGCCACCGTACGGGACGGAGACACTGAAGCTTTCTTT.

This chain connects TRBV6-1 to TRBJ1-4; unclear D gene. The V and J ends lost 4 bases and 4 bases respectively, with 10 bases between them. From germline, CDR1 is MNHNS and CDR2 SASEGT. CDR3 length: 14 residues. CDR3 region: CASSATIVNEKLFF. DNA of the CDR3: TGTGCCAGCAGTGCAACGATTGTTAATGAAAAACTGTTTTTT.

The gene calls are TRBV29-1 and TRBJ2-1; D remains unclear. Trimming took off 6 bases at V and 10 bases at J, with 19 bases between the two ends. From germline, CDR1 is SQVTM and CDR2 ANQGSEA. The CDR3 contains 13 residues. As DNA, the CDR3 is TGCAGCGTCCATGAAGAGTCCCCCCTCGAGCAGTTCTTC. Its translation: CSVHEESPLEQFF.

The V and J genes are TRBV5-1 and TRBJ2-1, with unresolved D. The CDR3 is 13 amino acids. Germline assignment: CDR1 SGHRS and CDR2 YFSETQ. V was clipped by 3 bases and J by 3 bases, with 7 bases between them. In nucleotides, the CDR3 is TGCGCCAGCAGCTCCAAGGACTACAATGAGCAGTTCTTC. It yields the protein CASSSKDYNEQFF.

This clonotype appeared a few times. The rearrangement joins TRBV9 to TRBJ1-1; 9 bases align to TRBD1. The CDR3 loop spans 17 amino acids. The germline V gene encodes CDR1 SGDLS and CDR2 YYNGEE. V was clipped by 2 bases and J by 0 bases; unmatched bases: 8. The CDR3 DNA follows: TGTGCCAGCAGCGTGGGACAGGGTATGAGAATGAACACTGAAGCTTTCTTT. It yields the protein CASSVGQGMRMNTEAFF.

V usage is TRBV9 and J usage is TRBJ2-1; TRBD2 matches at 11 bases. V was pared by 4 bases and J by 3 bases, with 9 bases of the junction left unmatched. Germline CDR1 reads SGDLS; CDR2 reads YYNGEE. CDR3 length: 17 amino acids. The DNA of the CDR3 is TGTGCCAGCAGCCCAAAGCTGGGACTAGCGGACTACAATGAGCAGTTCTTC. Encoded protein: CASSPKLGLADYNEQFF.

This clonotype was picked up a small number of times. V and J are TRBV12-3 or TRBV12-4 and TRBJ2-7; a weak D match, TRBD1 (6 bases). The CDR3 has 13 residues. Trimming removed 6 bases from V and 2 bases from J, with 11 bases in between. CDR3: CASSVRGTYEQYF. Written as DNA, the CDR3 is TGTGCCAGCAGCGTCAGGGGAACCTACGAGCAGTACTTC.

The J gene is TRBJ1-5, the V gene TRBV20-1, with 8 bases aligning to TRBD1. Germline CDR1 and CDR2: DFQATT and SNEGSKA (reference sequence). The CDR3 has 13 amino acids. V dropped 6 bases and J dropped 7; count of bases not matched to a gene: 8. The CDR3 region has the DNA TGCAGTGCGCCGGGACAGGCGGGGCAGCCCCAGCATTTT. It codes for CSAPGQAGQPQHF.

The chain is built from TRBV5-1 and TRBJ2-7; D assignment may be TRBD1 or TRBD2 (5 bases each). CDR3 size: 15 residues. Germline loops: CDR1 SGHRS, CDR2 YFSETQ. The V and J ends lost 0 bases and 1 base respectively, with 11 bases between them. This chain's CDR3 is CASSLDEGRSYEQYF. The CDR3 DNA is TGCGCCAGCAGCTTGGATGAGGGGCGATCCTACGAGCAGTACTTC.

This clonotype was counted between two and nine times. The chain links TRBV4-2 to TRBJ1-4, with 7 bases that match TRBD1. The CDR3 has 16 amino acids. The germline gives CDR1 LGHNA, CDR2 YNFKEQ. V dropped 0 bases and J dropped 8; count of bases not matched to a gene: 9. CDR3 sequence: CASSQDRLRGGEKLFF. CDR3 nucleotide sequence: TGTGCCAGCAGCCAAGATCGACTCAGGGGGGGGGAAAAACTGTTTTTT.

This clonotype was picked up a small number of times. This chain connects TRBV4-3 to TRBJ2-3; D not certain. The length of the CDR3 is 12 residues. Trimming removed 0 bases from V and 8 bases from J, with 6 bases in between. The germline CDR1 and CDR2 sequences are LGHNA and YSLEER. The CDR3 spells CASSQDLGTQYF. The CDR3, as DNA: TGCGCCAGCAGCCAAGATCTGGGTACGCAGTATTTT.

This clonotype was counted only a few times. This chain uses TRBV6-2 or TRBV6-3 with TRBJ1-5; 8 bases map to TRBD1. V shed 6 bases and J 1 base; nucleotides not matched to a gene: 5. Germline V CDR1 and CDR2: MNHEY, SVGEGT. The CDR3 is 15 residues long. Written as DNA, the CDR3 is TGTGCCAGCAGGACAGGGGAAAACAGCAATCAGCCCCAGCATTTT. Translation: CASRTGENSNQPQHF.

This clonotype was found many times. For the CDR3, the DNA is TGTGCCATCAGTGAGGACAGGGTAGCTGGCTACACCTTC. It specifies CAISEDRVAGYTF. The rearrangement links TRBV10-3 to TRBJ1-2; 7 bases match TRBD1. The CDR3 sequence is 13 residues long. Losses at the gene ends were 2 bases for V and 7 bases for J; bases not matched to a gene: 4. Per germline, CDR1 ENHRY and CDR2 SYGVKD.

The chain is built from TRBV10-3 and TRBJ2-1; TRBD2 aligns across 13 bases. The CDR3 is 19 amino acids. V was pared by 0 bases and J by 0 bases, with 5 bases of the junction left unmatched. Germline V gives CDR1 ENHRY, CDR2 SYGVKD. As DNA, the CDR3 is TGTGCCATCAGTGAGTCGATGACTAGCGGGAGGAGCTCCTACAATGAGCAGTTCTTC. Encoded protein: CAISESMTSGRSSYNEQFF.

V is TRBV13 and J is TRBJ2-3; TRBD1 matches at 8 bases. V lost 3 bases and J lost 2; bases outside the gene matches: 7. CDR1 and CDR2 from the germline V gene are PRHDT and FYEKMQ (reference sequence). The CDR3 is made up of 16 amino acids. For the CDR3, the DNA is TGTGCCAGCAGCTTGGGGCAGGGGGCCCACACAGATACGCAGTATTTT. This codes for CASSLGQGAHTDTQYF. Complete variable domain (other parts from reference TRBV13 and TRBJ2-3): AAGVIQSPRHLIKEKRETATLKCYPIPRHDTVYWYQQGPGQDPQFLISFYEKMQSDKGSIPDRFSAQQFSDYHSELNMSSLELGDSALYFCASSLGQGAHTDTQYFGPGTRLTVL.

This CDR3 is CASSQGTGGGETQFF. The DNA for the CDR3 is TGTGCCAGCAGCCAAGGGACAGGAGGAGGGGAGACCCAGTTCTTC. This chain uses TRBV4-2 with TRBJ2-1, with a possible D match to TRBD1 (7 bases). Germline lookup yields CDR1 LGHNA and CDR2 YNFKEQ. V dropped 1 base and J dropped 13 bases, with 20 bases sitting between them. The CDR3 length is 15 residues.

This chain uses TRBV9 with TRBJ1-3, with D uncertain. Germline CDR1 is SGDLS and CDR2 is YYNGEE. CDR3 length: 14 amino acids. With 0 bases removed from V and 4 bases from J, the gap between germline ends came to 8 bases. This chain's CDR3 is CASSVETDGNTIYF. As DNA, the CDR3 is TGTGCCAGCAGCGTAGAAACCGACGGAAACACCATATATTTT.

The chain is built from TRBV5-1 and TRBJ1-4; TRBD1 aligns across 11 bases. The germline CDR1 and CDR2 sequences are SGHRS and YFSETQ. V lost 0 bases and J lost 7; bases outside the gene matches: 8. The CDR3 consists of 17 residues. The chain's CDR3 is CASSLERPGQGGEKLFF. The CDR3 DNA is TGCGCCAGCAGCTTGGAGAGACCGGGACAGGGGGGTGAAAAACTGTTTTTT.

The chain uses TRBV12-3 or TRBV12-4 and TRBJ2-7; maybe TRBD2 (5 bases). CDR3 length: 14 amino acids. The V end lost 7 bases, the J end lost 0 bases, and 13 bases lay between the germline ends. CDR3 nucleotides: TGTGCCAGCACCGCGACTATAGGCTCCTACGAGCAGTACTTC. Translation: CASTATIGSYEQYF.

Concerning this clonotype: Lacking the conserved final phenylalanine or tryptophan, this CDR3 likely reflects a read error. In DNA form, the CDR3 reads TGTGCCAGCAGCTTAGCGGGGGGCGTGCAGTACTTA. It yields the protein CASSLAGGVQYL. The chain carries TRBV7-2 and TRBJ2-7; the D call may be TRBD1 or TRBD2 (6 bases each). The germline CDR1 and CDR2 sequences are SGHTA and FQGNSA. There are 12 residues in the CDR3. The V gene lost 0 bases and the J gene lost 9 bases, with 9 bases spanning the gap.